Presented here are 15 T cell receptor beta chains from one specimen sequenced in a study of cytomegalovirus exposure and HLA in healthy donors. The PCR was carried out with 60 Vbeta primers and 13 Jbeta primers. Clones were read by immunoSEQ multiplex PCR, and TCRdb kept only the in-frame ones, dropping some. This repertoire shows around 160,000 clones, 70% to 80% found once; its top ten account for roughly 1%. The specimen sequenced was PBMCs. The source of these receptors is a woman in her forties in good health and CMV-seronegative.

The chain carries TRBV28 and TRBJ2-7; TRBD2 matches 10 bases. Germline V lookup: CDR1 MDHEN, CDR2 SYDVKM. This CDR3 is built from 18 residues. V gave up 3 bases and J gave up 2 bases; unmatched junction bases: 13. The CDR3 reads CASSLNVGSGRPTYEQYF. The CDR3 nucleotides read TGTGCCAGCAGTTTGAACGTGGGTAGCGGGAGGCCCACCTACGAGCAGTACTTC.

This clone was observed once. The J gene is TRBJ2-7, the V gene TRBV5-1; D possibly corresponds to TRBD1 (5 bases). Germline CDR1 and CDR2: SGHRS and YFSETQ. The CDR3 has 14 residues. The V and J ends lost 0 bases and 2 bases respectively, with 9 bases between them. The CDR3 protein is CASSLEGPTYEQYF. Written as DNA, the CDR3 is TGCGCCAGCAGCTTGGAGGGGCCAACCTACGAGCAGTACTTC.

V gene TRBV30 combines with J gene TRBJ1-3; D unclear. This CDR3 has 16 residues. CDR1 and CDR2 from the germline V gene are GTSNPN and SVGIG (reference sequence). Trimming removed 3 bases from V and 0 bases from J, with 15 bases in between. The CDR3 DNA reads as TGTGCCTGGAGCCCCCTAGGACTCATCTCTGGAAACACCATATATTTT. Amino acids: CAWSPLGLISGNTIYF.

The rearrangement links TRBV5-1 to TRBJ1-1, with D tentatively TRBD1 (6 bases). The germline V and J ends were trimmed by 3 bases and 5 bases, with 14 bases remaining between them. The CDR3 loop spans 14 amino acids. Looked up from germline, CDR1 is SGHRS and CDR2 is YFSETQ. Here the CDR3 reads CASSSQGAGTEAFF. Written as DNA, the CDR3 is TGCGCCAGCAGCTCACAGGGAGCGGGGACTGAAGCTTTCTTT.

CDR3 region: CASSPSGVGTGELFF. The CDR3, as DNA: TGTGCCAGCAGCCCTTCGGGAGTCGGCACCGGGGAGCTGTTTTTT. The V gene is TRBV7-9, the J gene TRBJ2-2; a possible D gene is TRBD2 (6 bases). The germline V gene has CDR1 SEHNR and CDR2 FQNEAQ (reference sequence). Trimming removed 5 bases from V and 4 bases from J, with 14 bases in between. The CDR3 extends over 15 amino acids. The full variable domain, completed using reference TRBV7-9 and TRBJ2-2, is DTGVSQNPRHKITKRGQNVTFRCDPISEHNRLYWYRQTLGQGPEFLTYFQNEAQLEKSRLLSDRFSAERPKGSFSTLEIQRTEQGDSAMYLCASSPSGVGTGELFFGEGSRLTVL.

This clone appeared once. CDR3 in amino acids: CASREWGGDQPQHF. In DNA, the CDR3 is TGTGCCAGTAGGGAGTGGGGGGGCGATCAGCCCCAGCATTTT. The genes are TRBV19 and TRBJ1-5; the D gene is possibly TRBD1 (6 bases). The CDR3 sequence is 14 residues long. Germline CDR1 is LNHDA and CDR2 is SQIVND (reference sequence). Trimming pared 6 bases from V and 5 bases from J, leaving 14 bases between.

The chain recombines TRBV30 with TRBJ2-7, with a weak D call TRBD1 (6 bases). Trimming shortened V by 4 bases and J by 5 bases, and 12 bases separated the two germline ends. Germline CDR1 is GTSNPN and CDR2 is SVGIG (reference sequence). This CDR3 region has 12 residues. CDR3 in amino acids: CAWKRGLDEQYF. The CDR3 DNA sequence: TGTGCCTGGAAAAGGGGGTTGGACGAGCAGTACTTC.

The CDR3 sequence: CASSLAPGREIDNGYTF. The CDR3 nucleotides are TGTGCCAGCAGCTTAGCGCCAGGCAGGGAAATCGATAATGGCTACACCTTC. V is TRBV7-8 and J is TRBJ1-2; a possible D gene is TRBD1 (5 bases). The CDR3 is 17 amino acids. Germline lookup yields CDR1 SGHVS and CDR2 FQNEAQ. V was clipped by 0 bases and J by 6 bases, with 20 bases between them.

The chain uses TRBV9 and TRBJ1-1; 8 bases align to TRBD1. V dropped 4 bases and J dropped 5; count of bases not matched to a gene: 7. The V gene's germline CDR1 is SGDLS and CDR2 YYNGEE. This CDR3 is built from 14 residues. The chain's CDR3 is CASSPVTGGTEAFF. CDR3 DNA: TGTGCCAGCAGCCCAGTCACAGGGGGTACTGAAGCTTTCTTT.

This chain connects TRBV5-1 to TRBJ1-4, with 7 bases identical to TRBD1. Germline V gives CDR1 SGHRS, CDR2 YFSETQ. V shed 0 bases and J 8 bases; nucleotides not matched to a gene: 4. This CDR3 has 14 residues. The CDR3 sequence: CASSLEGGREKLFF. The CDR3, as DNA: TGCGCCAGCAGCTTGGAAGGGGGCCGAGAAAAACTGTTTTTT.

The chain combines TRBV19 with TRBJ2-1; possibly TRBD1 for D (5 bases). CDR3 length: 13 residues. In germline, CDR1 is LNHDA, CDR2 SQIVND (reference sequence). V was shortened by 4 bases and J by 7 bases, with 11 bases between the two germline ends. The CDR3 is CASSKSQGNEQFF. The CDR3 DNA reads as TGTGCCAGTAGTAAGTCTCAGGGAAATGAGCAGTTCTTC.

This clone was seen more than once but under ten times. This same CDR3 is encoded by further DNA sequences in the sample. This chain links TRBV15 with TRBJ2-1; no definite D call. Germline assignment: CDR1 LNHNV and CDR2 YYDKDF (reference sequence). The V gene lost 0 bases and the J gene lost 7 bases, with 4 bases spanning the gap. CDR3 length: 12 amino acids. The CDR3 DNA reads as TGTGCCACCAGCAGAGACAGGAATGAGCAGTTCTTC. This gives the protein CATSRDRNEQFF.

The rearrangement joins TRBV5-1 to TRBJ2-3, with TRBD2 matching 7 bases. J was trimmed by 0 bases and V by 7 bases; bases with no gene match: 2. Germline values: CDR1 SGHRS, CDR2 YFSETQ. The CDR3 has 13 amino acids. Here the CDR3 DNA reads TGCGCCAGCCACGGGGGGAGCACAGATACGCAGTATTTT. The encoded protein is CASHGGSTDTQYF.

This sequence joins TRBV2 and TRBJ1-2; perhaps TRBD1 as D (5 bases). Germline CDR1 is SNHLY and CDR2 is FYNNEI. This CDR3 is built from 14 residues. The germline V and J ends were trimmed by 4 bases and 0 bases, with 9 bases remaining between them. This CDR3 is CASSVDSANYGYTF. CDR3 DNA: TGTGCCAGCAGTGTAGACAGCGCTAACTATGGCTACACCTTC. Based on the CDR3 plus reference TRBV2 and TRBJ1-2, the full variable domain is EPEVTQTPSHQVTQMGQEVILRCVPISNHLYFYWYRQILGQKVEFLVSFYNNEISEKSEIFDDQFSVERPDGSNFTLKIRSTKLEDSAMYFCASSVDSANYGYTFGSGTRLTVV.

The chain uses TRBV2 and TRBJ2-5; TRBD2 matches at 11 bases. CDR1 and CDR2 from the germline V gene are SNHLY and FYNNEI. The V and J ends lost 8 bases and 5 bases, in that order; junction bases with no gene match: 4. The CDR3 loop spans 13 amino acids. The CDR3 DNA reads TGTGCCAGCGGATTAGCGGGAGGGGAGACCCAGTACTTC. It translates to CASGLAGGETQYF.